This T cell receptor (beta chain) was profiled in a study of T cells in Graves' hyperthyroidism and ophthalmopathy (dated by TCRdb to the late 2010s). About the study as a whole: Peripheral blood samples were taken at the time of initial diagnosis, prior to any treatment. The study also compared thyroid tissue and blood T-cell repertoires from more than 5 Graves' hyperthyroidism patients. The paper describes TCR Vbeta CDR3 sequencing of 120 to 150 peripheral blood samples, made up of 43 ophthalmopathy patients, around 73 hyperthyroidism patients and roughly 17 progressor patients. An independent validation cohort of 18 to 20 hyperthyroidism patients and 15 or so patients who later progressed to ophthalmopathy tested prospective prediction of ophthalmopathy. To identify TCR V-J signatures that set the groups apart, the researchers used a discovery cohort of approximately 98 patients, made up of about 44 with Graves' ophthalmopathy and 57 with stable Graves' hyperthyroidism. The roughly 100 discovery patients were divided at random into training and test sets in a 7:3 ratio. Following sampling, methimazole starting at 30 mg daily was given to hyperthyroidism patients, and high-dose intravenous methylprednisolone was given to ophthalmopathy patients. General study outcomes and caveats: In validation, the model predicted progression to ophthalmopathy with 65% to 71% sensitivity and over 72% specificity, a median of 6.5 months before onset. No statistical method was used to set the sample size in advance, and investigators knew the group allocation. Most expanded thyroid clonotypes (frequency above 0.001) were also found in blood, which suggests that blood repertoires may mirror thyroid immune responses. A model built on a 13 V-J signature distinguished ophthalmopathy from stable hyperthyroidism, reaching around 90% sensitivity and about 81% specificity in cross-validation and 80%/75% in testing.

The CDR3, from cysteine to phenylalanine, totals 15 residues. Just the 45-base CDR3 DNA is kept, in frame starting at base 1. From the germline V gene, CDR1 is MDHEN and CDR2 is SYDVKM. The germline V end is reduced by 4 bases and the J end by 9 bases; junction bases left unmatched: 4. Graves' hyperthyroidism was defined as stable when no progression to ophthalmopathy occurred over 18 months of follow-up. Hyperthyroidism patients were newly diagnosed, had a disease duration of under 2 months, and were aged 18 to 65 years. Patients with uncontrolled infections, other autoimmune diseases, pregnancy or lactation were excluded. Diagnoses relied on clinical symptoms, serum thyroxine and TRAb, thyroid ultrasound and orbital computed tomography. Ficoll-Paque density gradient centrifugation was used to isolate PBMCs from around 10 ml of fresh peripheral blood. Total RNA was extracted using Trizol reagent, and RNA quality was assessed on an Agilent 2100 Bioanalyzer.

The TCR beta CDR3 regions were amplified from RNA transcripts. The TCR CDR3 was subjected to a first round of RT-PCR using the HTBI primer set and the Qiagen OneStep RT-PCR kit. Libraries were constructed in a second round of multiplex PCR, after which size selection and purification were performed. Sequencing of the libraries was done on an Illumina HiSeq2000 using paired-end 100 bp reads. Regarding the original processing steps: SOAPnuke was used to process the raw data, throwing out any read that contained adapters or uncalled bases, had a mean Phred below 15, or lacked an exact constant-primer or identifier match. COPE v1.2.5 was used to merge high-quality paired reads, and clonotypes were defined as unique nucleotide sequences. MiTCR v1.1 was used to align clonotypes to the IMGT TRBV, TRBD and TRBJ reference segments. The analysis was restricted to V-J combinations with a frequency above 0.0001, which together covered just over 98% of the repertoires. The TCS score was defined as F50 (clonal expansion) divided by E x V (chaos), with BLOSUM62-based TCRdist calculated between CDR3 peptides within each V-J. Welch's t-statistics and random forest reduced roughly 540 V-J features to 13, which were used in a naive Bayes classifier (R e1071). In TCRdb, the public reads were trimmed at Q25 with fastp and aligned with MiXCR, with productive beta chains retained. Each record represents a unique CDR3 protein, reported with the most common genes and DNA among its rows. TCRdb's processing, not the authors' own work, is the source of the V and J calls. For this sample there are about 360,000 distinct CDR3 sequences; 13% appear just once. Of the sample, around a tenth is held by the ten largest clones.

This clonotype was seen ten or more times. Its antigen target is currently unknown. No much larger clone exists at a distance of one base, and base qualities are not known. Material for sequencing was blood. The sequence was collected from a young woman with Graves' hyperthyroidism. This receptor chain uses TRBV28 and TRBJ1-6, with TRBD1 matching 12 junction bases. The sequenced DNA: TGTGCCAGCAGTTGGGGGACAGGGGGCGTTTCACCCCTCCACTTT. This gives the protein CASSWGTGGVSPLHF. When the CDR3 is completed using the reference TRBV28 and TRBJ1-6 genes on either side, the full variable domain is DVKVTQSSRYLVKRTGEKVFLECVQDMDHENMFWYRQDPGLGLRLIYFSYDVKMKEKGDIPEGYSVSREKKERFSLILESASTNQTSMYLCASSWGTGGVSPLHFGNGTRLTVT.